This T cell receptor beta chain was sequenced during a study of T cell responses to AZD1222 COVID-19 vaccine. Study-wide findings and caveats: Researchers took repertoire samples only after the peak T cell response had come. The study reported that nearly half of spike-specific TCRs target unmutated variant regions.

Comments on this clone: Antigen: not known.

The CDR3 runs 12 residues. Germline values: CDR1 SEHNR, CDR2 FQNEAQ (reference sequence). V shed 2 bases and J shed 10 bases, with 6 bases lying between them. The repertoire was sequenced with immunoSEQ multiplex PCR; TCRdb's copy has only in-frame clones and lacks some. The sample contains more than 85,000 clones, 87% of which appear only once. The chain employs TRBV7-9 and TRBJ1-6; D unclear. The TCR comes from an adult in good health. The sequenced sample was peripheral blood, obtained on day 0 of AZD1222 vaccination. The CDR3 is CASSLIRSPLHF. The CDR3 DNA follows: TGTGCCAGCAGCTTAATCCGCTCACCCCTCCACTTT. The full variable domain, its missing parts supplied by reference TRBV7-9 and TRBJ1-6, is DTGVSQNPRHKITKRGQNVTFRCDPISEHNRLYWYRQTLGQGPEFLTYFQNEAQLEKSRLLSDRFSAERPKGSFSTLEIQRTEQGDSAMYLCASSLIRSPLHFGNGTRLTVT.